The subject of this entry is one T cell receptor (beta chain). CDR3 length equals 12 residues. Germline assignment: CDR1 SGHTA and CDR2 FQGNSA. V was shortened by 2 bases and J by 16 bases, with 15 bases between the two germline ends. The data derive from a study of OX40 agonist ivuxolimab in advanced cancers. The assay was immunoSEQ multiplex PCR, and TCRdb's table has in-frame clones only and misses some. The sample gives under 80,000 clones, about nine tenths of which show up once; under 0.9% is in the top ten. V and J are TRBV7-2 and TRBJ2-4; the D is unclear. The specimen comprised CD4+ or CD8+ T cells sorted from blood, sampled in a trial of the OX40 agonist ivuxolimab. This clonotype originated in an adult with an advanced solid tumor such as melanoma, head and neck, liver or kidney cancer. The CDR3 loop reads CASSLFGGFIYF. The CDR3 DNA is TGTGCCAGCAGCTTATTTGGCGGCTTTATTTACTTC.